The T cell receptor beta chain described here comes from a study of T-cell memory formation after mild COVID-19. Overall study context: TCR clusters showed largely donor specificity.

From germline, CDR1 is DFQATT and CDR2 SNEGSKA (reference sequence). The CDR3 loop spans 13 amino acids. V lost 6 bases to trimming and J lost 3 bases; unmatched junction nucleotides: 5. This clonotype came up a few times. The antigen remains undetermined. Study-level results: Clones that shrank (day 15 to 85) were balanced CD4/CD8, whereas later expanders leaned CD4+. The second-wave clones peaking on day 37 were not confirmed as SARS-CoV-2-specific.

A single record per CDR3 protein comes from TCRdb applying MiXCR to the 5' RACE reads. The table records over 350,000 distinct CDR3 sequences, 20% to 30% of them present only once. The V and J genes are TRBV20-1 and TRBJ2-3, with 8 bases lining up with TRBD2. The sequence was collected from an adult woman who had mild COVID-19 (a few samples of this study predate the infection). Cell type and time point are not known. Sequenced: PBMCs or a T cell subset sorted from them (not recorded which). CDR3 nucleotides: TGCAGTGCGATACTAGCGGCTACAGATACGCAGTATTTT. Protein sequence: CSAILAATDTQYF.